Below are 9 T cell receptor beta chains sequenced from a single sample in a study of CD8 T cells in ankylosing spondylitis. TCRdb passed the 5' RACE reads through MiXCR, listing each CDR3 protein once. The top ten hold about 2.2% of the sample, which has some 70,000 distinct CDR3 sequences, under 5.5% seen once. Material: blood, either unsorted or a sorted T cell fraction (not recorded which). These receptors originate from a male donor with ankylosing spondylitis or in good health (not recorded which).

The chain has TRBV20-1 and TRBJ2-7; 8 positions agree with TRBD1. Germline V gene sequence: CDR1 DFQATT, CDR2 SNEGSKA (reference sequence). This CDR3 region has 14 residues. J lost 4 bases, V lost 0 bases, and 5 bases had no gene match. In nucleotides, the CDR3 is TGCAGTGCTAGAGACCAGGGGGCGGGGTACGAGCAGTACTTC. Translation gives CSARDQGAGYEQYF.

This clonotype was picked up many times. The gene calls are TRBV7-9 and TRBJ2-3, with 10 bases that match TRBD2. Germline lookup yields CDR1 SEHNR and CDR2 FQNEAQ (reference sequence). The CDR3 runs 14 residues. V shed 4 bases, J shed 8 bases, and the junction held 6 bases outside the gene matches. CDR3 in amino acids: CASSWRTSGGTQYF. In nucleotides, the CDR3 is TGTGCCAGCAGCTGGCGGACTAGCGGCGGTACGCAGTATTTT.

This clonotype was seen ten or more times. The chain has TRBV5-1 and TRBJ1-2; unclear D gene. Trimming left V 3 bases short and J 0 bases short, with 6 bases between. The CDR3 covers 13 residues. Germline CDR1 and CDR2: SGHRS and YFSETQ. This CDR3 is CASSSEPNYGYTF. In DNA, the CDR3 is TGCGCCAGCAGCTCGGAGCCTAACTATGGCTACACCTTC.

This clonotype occurred many times. The CDR3 loop reads CASSFIQGYEQYF. As DNA, the CDR3 is TGTGCCAGCAGCTTCATCCAGGGATACGAGCAGTACTTC. The V gene is TRBV28, the J gene TRBJ2-7; D possibly corresponds to TRBD1 (5 bases). V lost 6 bases and J 4 bases, leaving 13 bases between the germline ends. The CDR3 runs to 13 residues. Germline assignment: CDR1 MDHEN and CDR2 SYDVKM.

This clonotype came up many times. The chain is built from TRBV18 and TRBJ2-5; D remains unclear. Germline CDR1 KGHSH, CDR2 LQKENI. V was pared by 3 bases and J by 4 bases, with 9 bases between. The CDR3 runs to 13 residues. The DNA of the CDR3 is TGTGCCAGCTCACCGGGATCTGGAGAGACCCAGTACTTC. This translates into CASSPGSGETQYF.

This clonotype was counted ten times or more. The V call is TRBV2, the J call TRBJ1-5, with 7 positions matching TRBD1. This CDR3 is built from 14 residues. From germline, CDR1 is SNHLY and CDR2 FYNNEI. Germline trimming cut 6 bases from V and 6 bases from J; bases unmatched to any gene: 8. The CDR3 DNA is TGTGCCAGCAGGGGGGACAGTAGGACTCAGCCCCAGCATTTT. Protein product: CASRGDSRTQPQHF.

The sample holds many counts of this clonotype. The rearrangement links TRBV5-1 to TRBJ2-7; TRBD2 is a possible D gene (6 bases). The CDR3 totals 16 residues. The germline V gene encodes CDR1 SGHRS and CDR2 YFSETQ. V lost 0 bases and J 3 bases, leaving 16 bases between the germline ends. The CDR3 sequence is CASSLAGSGSNYEQYF. The CDR3 DNA sequence: TGCGCCAGCAGCTTGGCGGGAAGCGGGTCCAACTACGAGCAGTACTTC. The full variable domain, rest sourced from reference TRBV5-1 and TRBJ2-7, is KAGVTQTPRYLIKTRGQQVTLSCSPISGHRSVSWYQQTPGQGLQFLFEYFSETQRNKGNFPGRFSGRQFSNSRSEMNVSTLELGDSALYLCASSLAGSGSNYEQYFGPGTRLTVT.

This clonotype has ten or more counts. The rearrangement uses TRBV4-1 and TRBJ1-5; no clear D gene. Germline V gene data show CDR1 as MGHRA and CDR2 as YSYEKL. The CDR3 spans 15 residues. V lost 4 bases and J 1 base, leaving 11 bases between the germline ends. CDR3 sequence (DNA): TGCGCCAGCAGCCGGGCGACGGTGAGCAATCAGCCCCAGCATTTT. Protein: CASSRATVSNQPQHF.

Many counts were recorded for this clonotype. The chain uses TRBV20-1 and TRBJ1-4; TRBD1 might be the D (6 bases). Germline CDR1 is DFQATT and CDR2 is SNEGSKA (reference sequence). CDR3 length equals 12 residues. The germline V and J ends were trimmed by 6 bases and 5 bases, with 10 bases remaining between them. The CDR3 nucleotides read TGCAGTGCCCCGGACAGAAATGAAAAACTGTTTTTT. This encodes CSAPDRNEKLFF.